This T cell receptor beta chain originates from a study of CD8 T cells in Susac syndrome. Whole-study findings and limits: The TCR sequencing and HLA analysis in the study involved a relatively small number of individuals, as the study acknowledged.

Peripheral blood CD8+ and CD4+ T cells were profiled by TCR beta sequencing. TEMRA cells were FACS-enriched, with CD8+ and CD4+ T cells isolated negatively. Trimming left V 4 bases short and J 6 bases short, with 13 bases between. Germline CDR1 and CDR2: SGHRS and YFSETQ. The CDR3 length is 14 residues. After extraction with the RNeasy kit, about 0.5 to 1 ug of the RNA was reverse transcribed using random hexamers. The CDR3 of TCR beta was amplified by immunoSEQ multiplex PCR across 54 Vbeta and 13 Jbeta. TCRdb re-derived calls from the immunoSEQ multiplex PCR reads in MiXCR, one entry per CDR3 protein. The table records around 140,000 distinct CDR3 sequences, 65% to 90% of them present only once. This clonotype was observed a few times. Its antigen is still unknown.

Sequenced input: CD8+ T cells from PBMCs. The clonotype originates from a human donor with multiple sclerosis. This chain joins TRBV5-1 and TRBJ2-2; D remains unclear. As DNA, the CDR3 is TGCGCCAGCAGCCCCCAGGCGGCGGCCGGGGAGCTGTTTTTT. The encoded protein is CASSPQAAAGELFF.